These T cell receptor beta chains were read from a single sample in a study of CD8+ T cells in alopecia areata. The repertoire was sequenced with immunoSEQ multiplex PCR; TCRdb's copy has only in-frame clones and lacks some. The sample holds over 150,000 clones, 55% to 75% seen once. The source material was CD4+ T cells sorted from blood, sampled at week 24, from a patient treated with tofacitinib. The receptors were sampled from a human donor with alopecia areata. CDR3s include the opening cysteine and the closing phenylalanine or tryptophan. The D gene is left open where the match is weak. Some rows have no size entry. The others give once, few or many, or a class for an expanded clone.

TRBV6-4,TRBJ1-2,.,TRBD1,CASSDGTGNPGYTF,TGTGCCAGCAGCGACGGGACAGGGAATCCTGGCTACACCTTC
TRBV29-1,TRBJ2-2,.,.,CSVQRPRNTGELFF,TGCAGCGTCCAGAGGCCCAGAAACACCGGGGAGCTGTTTTTT
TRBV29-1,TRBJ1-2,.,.,CSVEARFGGYYGYTF,TGCAGCGTTGAAGCCCGGTTTGGGGGGTACTATGGCTACACCTTC
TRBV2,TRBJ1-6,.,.,CASSLEVSYNSPLHF,TGTGCCAGCAGCCTTGAAGTCTCCTATAATTCACCCCTCCACTTT
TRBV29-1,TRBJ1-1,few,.,CSVEEQLNTEAFF,TGCAGCGTTGAAGAGCAGCTGAACACTGAAGCTTTCTTT
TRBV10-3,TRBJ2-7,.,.,CAITPGYDYEQYF,TGTGCCATCACCCCGGGGTATGACTACGAGCAGTACTTC
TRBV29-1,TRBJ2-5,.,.,CSAGPSQETQYF,TGCAGCGCTGGGCCAAGTCAAGAGACCCAGTACTTC
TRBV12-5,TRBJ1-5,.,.,CASGLDSNQPQHF,TGTGCTAGTGGTTTGGATAGCAATCAGCCCCAGCATTTT
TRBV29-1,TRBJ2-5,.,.,CSVGTDGETQYF,TGCAGCGTTGGGACGGACGGGGAGACCCAGTACTTC
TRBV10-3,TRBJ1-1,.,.,CAISEERNTEAFF,TGTGCCATCAGTGAAGAGAGGAACACTGAAGCTTTCTTT
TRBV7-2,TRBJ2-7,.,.,CASSWKRGAHEQYF,TGTGCCAGCAGCTGGAAAAGAGGGGCTCACGAGCAGTACTTC
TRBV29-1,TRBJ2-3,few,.,CSVGGVVTDTQYF,TGCAGCGTTGGGGGAGTAGTCACAGATACGCAGTATTTT